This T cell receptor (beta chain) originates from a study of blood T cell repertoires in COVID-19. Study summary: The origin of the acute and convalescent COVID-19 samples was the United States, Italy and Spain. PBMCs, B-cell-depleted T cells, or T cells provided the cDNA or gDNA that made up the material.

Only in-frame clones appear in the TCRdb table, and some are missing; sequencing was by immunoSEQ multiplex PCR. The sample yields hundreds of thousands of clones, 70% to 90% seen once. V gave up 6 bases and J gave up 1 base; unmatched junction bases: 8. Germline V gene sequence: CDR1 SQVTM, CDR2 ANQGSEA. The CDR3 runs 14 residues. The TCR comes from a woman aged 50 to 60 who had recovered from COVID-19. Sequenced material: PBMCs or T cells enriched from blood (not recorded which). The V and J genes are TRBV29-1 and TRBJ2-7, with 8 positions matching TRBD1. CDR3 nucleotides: TGCAGCGTGAACAACGGACAGGGATCCTACGAGCAGTACTTC. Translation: CSVNNGQGSYEQYF.